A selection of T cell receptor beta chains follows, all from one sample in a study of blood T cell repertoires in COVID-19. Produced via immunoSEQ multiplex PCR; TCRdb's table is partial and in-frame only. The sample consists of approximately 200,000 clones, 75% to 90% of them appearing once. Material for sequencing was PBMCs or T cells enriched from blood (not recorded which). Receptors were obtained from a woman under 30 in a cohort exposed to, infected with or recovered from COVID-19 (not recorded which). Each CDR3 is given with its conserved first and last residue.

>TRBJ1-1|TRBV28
CASSLWGGETEAFF
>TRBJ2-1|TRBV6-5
CASSSGTSIGNEQFF
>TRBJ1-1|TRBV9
CASSVAGHNTEAFF
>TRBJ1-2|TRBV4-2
CASSQENGGLDGYTF
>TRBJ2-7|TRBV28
CASSLDSEQYF
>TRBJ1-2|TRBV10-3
CAISARTGLHGYTF
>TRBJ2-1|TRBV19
CASSFSLTSEQFF
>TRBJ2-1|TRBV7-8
CASSQDRANEQFF
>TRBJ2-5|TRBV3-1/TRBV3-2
CASSQGTSGGETQYF
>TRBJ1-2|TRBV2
CASRALYGYTF
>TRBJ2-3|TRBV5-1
CASSPGLAGDTQYF
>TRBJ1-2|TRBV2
CASSGSQINYGYTF
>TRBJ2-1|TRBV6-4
CASSDGGTVHNEQFF
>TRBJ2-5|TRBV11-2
CASSFVRKAGGGGETQYF
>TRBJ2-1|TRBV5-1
CASSAMAGVYNEQFF
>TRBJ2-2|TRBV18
CASSSVGQGTGGELFF
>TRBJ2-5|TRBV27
CASSSGLAETQYF
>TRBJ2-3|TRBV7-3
CASSSASDDTQYF
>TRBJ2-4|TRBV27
CASSNWTGGKVNIQYF
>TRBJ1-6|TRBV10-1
CASSERGMNSPLHF
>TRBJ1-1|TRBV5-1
CASSLGDRGLTEAFF
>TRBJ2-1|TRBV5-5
CASSFRPRDEQFF
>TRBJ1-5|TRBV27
CASRGHLSNQPQHF
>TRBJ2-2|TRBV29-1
CSVGTVNTGELFF
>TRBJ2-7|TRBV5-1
CASTQGSSYEQYF
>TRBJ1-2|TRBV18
CASSSTQGAGYGYTF
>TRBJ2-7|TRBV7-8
CASSRGTYEQYF
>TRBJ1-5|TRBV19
CASSTGVDQPQHF
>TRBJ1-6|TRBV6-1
CASSEDRDSPLHF
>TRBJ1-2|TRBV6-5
CASSLRGGARYGYTF
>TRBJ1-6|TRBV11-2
CASSSRVRGRGFSPLHF
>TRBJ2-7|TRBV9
CASSPQGVSEQYF
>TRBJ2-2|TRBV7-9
CASSDSGRANTGELFF
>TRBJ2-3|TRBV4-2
CASSQARGTTDTQYF
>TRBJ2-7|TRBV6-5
CASRPRTTASYEQYF
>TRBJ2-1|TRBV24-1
CATSEGGGSGKREQFF
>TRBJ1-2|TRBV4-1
CASSLTRGQGNYGYTF
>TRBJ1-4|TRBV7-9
CASSPDRGGEKLFF
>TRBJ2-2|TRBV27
CASSSGLAGTGELFF
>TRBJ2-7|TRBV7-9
CASSDRAGGDEQYF
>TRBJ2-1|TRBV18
CASSSTGEGYNEQFF
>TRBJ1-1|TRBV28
CASSLGGAEAFF
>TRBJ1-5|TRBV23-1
CASSQFPGMEPQHF
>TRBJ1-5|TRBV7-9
CASSQTNSNQPQHF
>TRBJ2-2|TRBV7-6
CASSLAGGSDTGELFF
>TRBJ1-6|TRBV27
CASSRQGTFASPLHF